This TCR beta chain was sequenced in a study of T cells in Graves' hyperthyroidism and ophthalmopathy. Findings and caveats of the study: Patients with ophthalmopathy were separated from those with stable hyperthyroidism by a 13 V-J model.

In this sample, this clonotype turned up many times. Its antigen remains unknown. CDR3 length: 16 residues. Germline CDR1 SGHRS, CDR2 YFSETQ. V shed 3 bases, J shed 2 bases, and the junction held 10 bases outside the gene matches. The source material, RNA transcripts, was used to amplify TCR beta CDR3 regions. HTBI primers were employed in a first-round RT-PCR of the TCR CDR3. MiXCR was run by TCRdb on the multiplex PCR reads, yielding one entry per CDR3 protein. The top ten clones hold 15% to 17% of a sample with about 690,000 distinct CDR3 sequences, 15% to 20% of them seen once. Stable Graves' hyperthyroidism meant no ophthalmopathy progression within 18 months.

The sequence was obtained from a man aged 45-65 years with Graves' hyperthyroidism. Sequencing was carried out using blood. The rearrangement joins TRBV5-1 to TRBJ1-1, with 7 bases fitting TRBD1. The CDR3 region is CASSSYRGNPNTEAFF. CDR3 nucleotide sequence: TGCGCCAGCAGCTCCTACAGGGGAAACCCTAACACTGAAGCTTTCTTT.